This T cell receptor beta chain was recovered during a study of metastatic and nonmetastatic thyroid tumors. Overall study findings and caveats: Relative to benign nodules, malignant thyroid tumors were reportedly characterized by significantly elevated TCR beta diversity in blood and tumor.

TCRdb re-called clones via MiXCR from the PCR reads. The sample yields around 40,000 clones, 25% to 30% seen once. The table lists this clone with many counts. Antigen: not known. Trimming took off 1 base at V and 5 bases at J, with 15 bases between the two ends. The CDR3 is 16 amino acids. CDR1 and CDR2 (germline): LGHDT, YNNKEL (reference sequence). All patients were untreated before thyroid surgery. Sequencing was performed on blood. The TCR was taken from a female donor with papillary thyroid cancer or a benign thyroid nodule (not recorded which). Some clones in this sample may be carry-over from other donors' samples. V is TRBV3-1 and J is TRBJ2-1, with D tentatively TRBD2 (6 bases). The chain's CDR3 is CASSQVWDSPHNEQFF. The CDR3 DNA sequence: TGTGCCAGCAGCCAAGTTTGGGACTCCCCCCACAATGAGCAGTTCTTC.